The text below deals with one T cell receptor beta chain. The antigen is unknown. Investigators spread the genomic DNA of each subset evenly over several immunoSEQ plates. Original processing methods: ImmunoSEQ supplied junction-only sequences lacking quality scores, so filtering was different. Clones were sequenced by immunoSEQ multiplex PCR, and TCRdb holds only the in-frame ones, with some missing. The V and J calls and the clone size are those of that table, but D and trimming were determined from the DNA. The table records about 2.4 million clones, roughly nine tenths of them present only once. The investigators split CD4+ cells into a CD45RA+ naive subset and a CD45RA-negative memory subset. The data derive from a study of shared clonotypes between healthy human individuals. Findings of the study overall: When compared with the clonotypes that were shared by all four sorted-subset donors, the non-shared clonotypes turned out to have lower generation probabilities.

This receptor was taken from a young man in good health. Sequencing was performed on naive CD4+ T cells sorted from blood. Subset here: CD45RA+ positively selected.

The CDR3 region is CASSYRTGGGRETQYF. The CDR3 DNA reads TGTGCCAGCAGTTATAGGACGGGGGGAGGGAGAGAGACCCAGTACTTC. The rearrangement links TRBV6-6 to TRBJ2-5, with TRBD2 identical over 7 bases. CDR3 length: 16 amino acids. Per germline, CDR1 MNHNY and CDR2 SVGAGI (reference sequence). With V trimmed by 3 bases and J by 4 bases, 11 bases remained unmatched.